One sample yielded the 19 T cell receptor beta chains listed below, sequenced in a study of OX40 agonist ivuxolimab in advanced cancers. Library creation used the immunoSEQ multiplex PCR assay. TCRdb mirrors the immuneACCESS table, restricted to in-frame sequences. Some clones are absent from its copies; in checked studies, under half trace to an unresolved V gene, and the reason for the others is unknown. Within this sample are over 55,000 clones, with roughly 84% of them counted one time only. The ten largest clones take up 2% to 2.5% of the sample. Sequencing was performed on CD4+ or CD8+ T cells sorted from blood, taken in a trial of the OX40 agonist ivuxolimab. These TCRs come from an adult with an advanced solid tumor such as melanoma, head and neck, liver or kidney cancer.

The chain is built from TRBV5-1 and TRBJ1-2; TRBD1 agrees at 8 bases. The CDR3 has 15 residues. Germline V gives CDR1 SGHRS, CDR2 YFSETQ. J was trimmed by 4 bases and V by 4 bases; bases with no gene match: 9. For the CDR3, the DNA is TGCGCCAGCAGCCCGGACAGGGCAAGAATCTATGGCTACACCTTC. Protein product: CASSPDRARIYGYTF.

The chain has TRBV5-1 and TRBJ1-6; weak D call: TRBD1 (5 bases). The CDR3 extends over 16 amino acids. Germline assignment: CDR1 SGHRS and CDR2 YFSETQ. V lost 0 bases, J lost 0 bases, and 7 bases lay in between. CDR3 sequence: CASSLADSSYNSPLHF. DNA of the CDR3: TGCGCCAGCAGCTTGGCCGACAGCTCCTATAATTCACCCCTCCACTTT.

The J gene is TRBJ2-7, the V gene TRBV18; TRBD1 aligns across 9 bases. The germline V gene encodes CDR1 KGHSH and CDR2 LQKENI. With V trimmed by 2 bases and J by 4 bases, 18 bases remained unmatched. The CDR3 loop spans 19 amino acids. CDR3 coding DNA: TGTGCCAGCTCACCAAGCCTAGGATCACCGGGACAGGGTCAATACGAGCAGTACTTC. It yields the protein CASSPSLGSPGQGQYEQYF.

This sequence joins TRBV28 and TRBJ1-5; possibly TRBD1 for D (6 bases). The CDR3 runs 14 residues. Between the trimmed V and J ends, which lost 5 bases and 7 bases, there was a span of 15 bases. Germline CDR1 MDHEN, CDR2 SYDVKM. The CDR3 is CASSIQGGHQPQHF. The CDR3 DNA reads TGTGCCAGCAGTATACAGGGTGGGCACCAGCCCCAGCATTTT.

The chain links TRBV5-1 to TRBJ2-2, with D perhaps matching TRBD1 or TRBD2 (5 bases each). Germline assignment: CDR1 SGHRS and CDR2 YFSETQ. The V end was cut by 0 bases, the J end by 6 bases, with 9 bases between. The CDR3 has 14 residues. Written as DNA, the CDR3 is TGCGCCAGCAGCTTGGATGGGGGTCCCGGGGAGCTGTTTTTT. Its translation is CASSLDGGPGELFF.

The CDR3 bases are TGTGCCTCATATCCGGGGGTTATGGATACGCAGTATTTT. It specifies CASYPGVMDTQYF. This chain connects TRBV2 to TRBJ2-3; D is possibly TRBD2 (6 bases). Trimming cost V 11 bases and J 6 bases, with 18 bases left between them. Per the germline V gene, CDR1 is SNHLY and CDR2 is FYNNEI. The CDR3 runs to 13 residues.

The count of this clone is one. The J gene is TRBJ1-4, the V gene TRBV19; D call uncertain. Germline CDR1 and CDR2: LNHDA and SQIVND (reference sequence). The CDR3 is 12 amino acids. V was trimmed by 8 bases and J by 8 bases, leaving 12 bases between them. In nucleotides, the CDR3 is TGTGCCAGTCCTATCGAAGGGGAAAAACTGTTTTTT. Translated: CASPIEGEKLFF.

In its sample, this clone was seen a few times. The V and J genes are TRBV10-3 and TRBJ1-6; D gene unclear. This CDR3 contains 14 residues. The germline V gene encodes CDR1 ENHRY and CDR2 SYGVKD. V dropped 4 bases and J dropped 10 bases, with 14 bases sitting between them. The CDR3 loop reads CAISALEAYSPLHF. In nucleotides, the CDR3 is TGTGCCATCAGTGCCCTCGAGGCTTACTCACCCCTCCACTTT.

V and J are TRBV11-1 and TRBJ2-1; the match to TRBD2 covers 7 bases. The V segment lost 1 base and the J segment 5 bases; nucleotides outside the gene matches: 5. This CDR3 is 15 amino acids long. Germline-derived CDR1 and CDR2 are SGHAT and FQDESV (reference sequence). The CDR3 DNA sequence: TGTGCCAGCAGCTTAGGACGGGGGGACCACAATGAGCAGTTCTTC. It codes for CASSLGRGDHNEQFF.

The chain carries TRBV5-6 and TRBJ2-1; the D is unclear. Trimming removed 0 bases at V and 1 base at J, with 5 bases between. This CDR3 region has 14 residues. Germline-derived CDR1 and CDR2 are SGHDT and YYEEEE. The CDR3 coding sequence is TGTGCCAGCAGCTTGGGAGGATCCTACAATGAGCAGTTCTTC. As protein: CASSLGGSYNEQFF.

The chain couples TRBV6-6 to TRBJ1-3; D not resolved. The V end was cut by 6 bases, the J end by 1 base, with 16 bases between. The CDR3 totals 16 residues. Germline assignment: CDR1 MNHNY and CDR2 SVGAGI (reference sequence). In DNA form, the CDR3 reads TGTGCCAGCAGGGGTGGTGCCCGGGATTCTGGAAACACCATATATTTT. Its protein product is CASRGGARDSGNTIYF.

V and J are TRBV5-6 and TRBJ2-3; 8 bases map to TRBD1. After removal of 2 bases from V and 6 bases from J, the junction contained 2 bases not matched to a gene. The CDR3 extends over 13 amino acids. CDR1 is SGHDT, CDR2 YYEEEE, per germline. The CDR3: CASSFRDRDTQYF. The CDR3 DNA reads TGTGCCAGCAGCTTTAGGGACAGGGATACGCAGTATTTT.

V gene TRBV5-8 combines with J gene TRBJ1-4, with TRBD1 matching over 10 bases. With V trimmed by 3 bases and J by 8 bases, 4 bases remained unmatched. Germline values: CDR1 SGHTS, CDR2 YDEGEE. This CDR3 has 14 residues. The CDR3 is CASSSRTGGEKLFF. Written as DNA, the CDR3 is TGTGCCAGCAGCTCAAGGACAGGGGGGGAAAAACTGTTTTTT.

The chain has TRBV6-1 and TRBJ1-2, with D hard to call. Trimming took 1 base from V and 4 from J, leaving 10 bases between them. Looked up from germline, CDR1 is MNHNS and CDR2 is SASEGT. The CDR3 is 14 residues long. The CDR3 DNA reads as TGTGCCAGCAGTGAAGGTAACGGAATCTATGGCTACACCTTC. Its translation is CASSEGNGIYGYTF.

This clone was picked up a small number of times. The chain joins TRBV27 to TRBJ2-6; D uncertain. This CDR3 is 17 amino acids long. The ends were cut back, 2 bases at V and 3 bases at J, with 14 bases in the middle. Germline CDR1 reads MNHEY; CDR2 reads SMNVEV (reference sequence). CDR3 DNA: TGTGCCAGCAGTTTACTTCATGGGGTGAATGGGGCCAACGTCCTGACTTTC. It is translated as CASSLLHGVNGANVLTF.

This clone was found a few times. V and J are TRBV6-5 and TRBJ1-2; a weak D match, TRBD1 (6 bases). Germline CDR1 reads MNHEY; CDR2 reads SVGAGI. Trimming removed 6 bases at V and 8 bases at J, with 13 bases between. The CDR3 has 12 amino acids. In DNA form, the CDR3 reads TGTGCCAGCAGAACTGGACAGTCCGGCTACACCTTC. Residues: CASRTGQSGYTF.

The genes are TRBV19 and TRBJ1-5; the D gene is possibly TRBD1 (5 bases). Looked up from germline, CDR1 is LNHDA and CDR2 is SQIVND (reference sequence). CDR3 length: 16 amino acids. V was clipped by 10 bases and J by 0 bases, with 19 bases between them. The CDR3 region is CATGIRGVDSNQPQHF. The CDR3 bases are TGTGCCACCGGAATTCGGGGGGTGGATAGCAATCAGCCCCAGCATTTT.

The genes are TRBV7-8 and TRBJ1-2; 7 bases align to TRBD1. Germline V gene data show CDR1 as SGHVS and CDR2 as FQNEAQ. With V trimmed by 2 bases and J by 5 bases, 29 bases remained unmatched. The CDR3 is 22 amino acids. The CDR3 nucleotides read TGTGCCAGCAGCTTAAGTTCTATCAGAACGGGGACAGAGCAAGCTGGAATGTATGGCTACACCTTC. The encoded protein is CASSLSSIRTGTEQAGMYGYTF. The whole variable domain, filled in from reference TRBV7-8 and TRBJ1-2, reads GAGVSQSPRYKVAKRGQDVALRCDPISGHVSLFWYQQALGQGPEFLTYFQNEAQLDKSGLPSDRFFAERPEGSVSTLKIQRTQQEDSAVYLCASSLSSIRTGTEQAGMYGYTFGSGTRLTVV.

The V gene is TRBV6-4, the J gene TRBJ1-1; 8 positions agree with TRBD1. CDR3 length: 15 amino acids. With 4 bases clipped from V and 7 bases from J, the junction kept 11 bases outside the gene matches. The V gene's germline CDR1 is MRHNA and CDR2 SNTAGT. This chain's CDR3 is CASSAKTGGEGEAFF. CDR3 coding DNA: TGTGCCAGCAGTGCCAAAACAGGGGGTGAAGGTGAAGCTTTCTTT.